This T cell receptor (beta chain) derives from a study of blood T cell repertoires in COVID-19. Study information: Acute-phase and convalescent COVID-19 samples originated in the United States, Italy and Spain. The cDNA or gDNA used as material had been derived from T cells, B-cell-depleted T cells, or PBMCs.

The CDR3 is 17 residues long. V was cut by 3 bases and J by 1 base, with 16 bases left in between. Germline CDR1 is SGDLS and CDR2 is YYNGEE. Original processing notes: By means of reference gene primer amplification, nucleated cell counts were estimated. This table comes from immunoSEQ multiplex PCR, and its TCRdb copy is limited to in-frame clones, with some not included. V and J calls and clone size are copied from that table; D and trimming were computed from the DNA. This table holds 200,000 or so clones, approximately 80% found once. This TCR derives from a human donor with acute or convalescent COVID-19. The donor label of this sample is uncertain. Material for sequencing was peripheral blood. J is TRBJ2-2 and V is TRBV9; possible D gene TRBD1, 5 bases. CDR3 nucleotide sequence: TGTGCCAGCAGCGCGAGGTGGGGCAGCTTGAACACCGGGGAGCTGTTTTTT. Translating gives CASSARWGSLNTGELFF.